This note documents a single T cell receptor beta chain sequence. What it binds is unknown. The data originate from a study of T cell responses to AZD1222 COVID-19 vaccine. Looking at the study overall: Whether given at about 4 or about 12 weeks, second doses were pooled.

The CDR3 is 13 residues long. Germline V lookup: CDR1 MDHEN, CDR2 SYDVKM. With 6 bases removed from V and 2 bases from J, the gap between germline ends came to 10 bases. Regarding the study as a whole: Reports indicate that nearly half of spike-specific TCRs are directed at unmutated variant regions. Baseline serology detected seropositivity in only six or seven AZD1222 recipients. Regions 160-218 and 743-854 held dominance among vaccine-associated CD4 TCRs, which spanned spike.

Using immunoSEQ multiplex PCR, the repertoire was profiled, and TCRdb retains in-frame clones only, with some absent. The sample carries roughly 130,000 clones, 70% to 90% recorded once. The sequence was collected from an adult in good health. Sequenced material: peripheral blood, taken on day 0 of AZD1222 vaccination. The J gene is TRBJ1-2, the V gene TRBV28; D remains ambiguous. The CDR3 loop reads CASRRTENYGYTF. Written as DNA, the CDR3 is TGTGCCAGCAGAAGGACGGAGAACTATGGCTACACCTTC.